This T cell receptor (beta chain) was identified in a study of blood T cell repertoires in COVID-19. At the level of the study: Material from acute and convalescent COVID-19 was sourced from the United States, Italy and Spain. T cells, B-cell-depleted T cells, or PBMCs provided the cDNA or gDNA that served as material.

As originally analysed: Estimates of nucleated cell counts were drawn from the amplification of reference gene primers. Generated by immunoSEQ multiplex PCR, the TCRdb table keeps only in-frame clones and is missing some. The V and J calls and clone size come from that table; D and trimming were worked out from the DNA. The sample shows hundreds of thousands of clones, 88% of them seen only once. Germline V gene sequence: CDR1 LNHDA, CDR2 SQIVND (reference sequence). V was pared by 4 bases and J by 5 bases, with 2 bases of the junction left unmatched. The CDR3 contains 14 residues. This clone was observed a handful of times.

This receptor was taken from a woman in her forties or fifties with active or convalescent COVID-19. The sample comprised peripheral blood. The chain uses TRBV19 and TRBJ1-5, with 10 bases aligning to TRBD1. The CDR3 DNA sequence: TGTGCCAGTAGTAAAGACAGGGGGCATCAGCCCCAGCATTTT. Translated: CASSKDRGHQPQHF.